This T cell receptor (beta chain) was retrieved from a study of blood T cell repertoires in COVID-19. Study-level background: The origin of the acute and convalescent COVID-19 samples was the United States, Italy and Spain. Sample material is recorded as cDNA or gDNA derived from T cells, B-cell-depleted T cells, or PBMCs.

Original processing notes: Scientists estimated how many nucleated cells there were by amplifying reference gene primers. Sequenced by immunoSEQ multiplex PCR; TCRdb stores in-frame clones only, minus some. V and J calls and clone size are those listed in that table; D and trimming were worked out from the DNA. This table has about 150,000 clones, around 88% appearing once. V was clipped by 8 bases and J by 7 bases, with 15 bases between them. Germline CDR1 reads PRHDT; CDR2 reads FYEKMQ (reference sequence). CDR3 length equals 13 residues. This sequence was found in a human donor in a cohort sampled during active COVID-19. The rearrangement links TRBV13 to TRBJ2-1; TRBD2 might be the D (6 bases). The sample comprised peripheral blood. This CDR3 reads CASGTGGKNEQFF. CDR3 bases: TGTGCCAGCGGGACTGGGGGAAAGAATGAGCAGTTCTTC.